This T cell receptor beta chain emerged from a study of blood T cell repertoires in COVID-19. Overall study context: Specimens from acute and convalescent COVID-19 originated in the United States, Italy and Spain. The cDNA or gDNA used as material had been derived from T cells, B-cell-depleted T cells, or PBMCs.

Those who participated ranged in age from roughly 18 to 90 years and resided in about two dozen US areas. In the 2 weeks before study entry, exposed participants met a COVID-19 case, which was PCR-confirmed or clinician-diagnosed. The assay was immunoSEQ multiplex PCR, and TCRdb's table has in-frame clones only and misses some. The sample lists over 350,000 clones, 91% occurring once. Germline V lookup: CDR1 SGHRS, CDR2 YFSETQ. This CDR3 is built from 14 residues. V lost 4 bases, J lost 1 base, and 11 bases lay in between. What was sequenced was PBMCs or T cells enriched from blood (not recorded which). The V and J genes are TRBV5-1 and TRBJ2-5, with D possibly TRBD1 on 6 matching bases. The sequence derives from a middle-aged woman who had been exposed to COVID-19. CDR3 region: CASSLGQPQETQYF. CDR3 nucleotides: TGCGCCAGCAGCCTGGGACAACCCCAAGAGACCCAGTACTTC.